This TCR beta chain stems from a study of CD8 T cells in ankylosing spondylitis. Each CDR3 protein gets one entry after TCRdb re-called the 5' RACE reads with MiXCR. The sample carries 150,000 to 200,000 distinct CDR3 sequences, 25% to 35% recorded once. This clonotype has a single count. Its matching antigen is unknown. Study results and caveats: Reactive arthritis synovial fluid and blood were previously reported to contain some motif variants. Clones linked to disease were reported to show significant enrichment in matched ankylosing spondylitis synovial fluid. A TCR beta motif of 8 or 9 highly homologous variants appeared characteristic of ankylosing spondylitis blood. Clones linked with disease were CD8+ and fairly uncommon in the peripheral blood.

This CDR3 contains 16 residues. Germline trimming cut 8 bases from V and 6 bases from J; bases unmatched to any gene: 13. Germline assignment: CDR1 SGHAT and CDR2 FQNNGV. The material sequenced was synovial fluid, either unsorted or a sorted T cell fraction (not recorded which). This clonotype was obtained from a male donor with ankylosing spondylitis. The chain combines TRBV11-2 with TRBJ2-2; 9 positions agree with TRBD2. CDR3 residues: CASLNVGGRVAGELFF. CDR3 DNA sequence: TGTGCCAGCTTGAATGTGGGCGGGAGGGTCGCCGGGGAGCTGTTTTTT.